This TCR beta chain was sequenced for a study of blood T cell repertoires in COVID-19. About the study: COVID-19 samples collected from the United States, Italy and Spain covered acute and convalescent phases. From T cells, B-cell-depleted T cells, or PBMCs came the material, which was cDNA or gDNA.

Germline V lookup: CDR1 LNHNV, CDR2 YYDKDF (reference sequence). V dropped 0 bases and J dropped 6; count of bases not matched to a gene: 8. CDR3 length equals 16 residues. How the authors handled the data: Amplification from reference gene primers served as the basis for estimated nucleated cell counts. Here immunoSEQ multiplex PCR was the method, and the copy in TCRdb shows in-frame clones only, minus some. V and J calls and clone size come straight from that table; D and trimming were deduced from the DNA. The repertoire includes approximately 150,000 clones, about four fifths of them detected once, and roughly 4.9% sits in the top ten.

This receptor was obtained from a human donor in a cohort sampled during active COVID-19. The specimen was peripheral blood. This rearrangement joins TRBV15 to TRBJ2-1, with 7 bases lining up with TRBD1. The CDR3 reads CATSRETGSIINEQFF. The CDR3, as DNA: TGTGCCACCAGCAGAGAGACAGGGTCAATTATCAATGAGCAGTTCTTC. The whole variable domain, filled in from reference TRBV15 and TRBJ2-1, reads DAMVIQNPRYQVTQFGKPVTLSCSQTLNHNVMYWYQQKSSQAPKLLFHYYDKDFNNEADTPDNFQSRRPNTSFCFLDIRSPGLGDTAMYLCATSRETGSIINEQFFGPGTRLTVL.